This T cell receptor beta chain was identified during a study of blood T cell repertoires in COVID-19. On the study more broadly: COVID-19 samples from acute and convalescent phases originated in the United States, Italy and Spain. Sources were T cells, B-cell-depleted T cells, or PBMCs; the material itself was cDNA or gDNA.

Using immunoSEQ multiplex PCR, the repertoire was profiled, and TCRdb retains in-frame clones only, with some absent. The sample records roughly 380,000 clones, about 88% being singletons. V was clipped by 1 base and J by 6 bases, with 16 bases between them. This CDR3 has 16 amino acids. The germline V gene has CDR1 MNHEY and CDR2 SMNVEV (reference sequence). Enrolled during active infection, Seattle patients were then followed longitudinally. The source of this sequence is a woman in her 40s with COVID-19, enrolled during active disease. The gene calls are TRBV27 and TRBJ1-5; D is possibly TRBD1 (6 bases). Material: peripheral blood. The CDR3 is CASSLLGQGMGQPQHF. CDR3 coding DNA: TGTGCCAGCAGTTTATTGGGGCAGGGGATGGGTCAGCCCCAGCATTTT.